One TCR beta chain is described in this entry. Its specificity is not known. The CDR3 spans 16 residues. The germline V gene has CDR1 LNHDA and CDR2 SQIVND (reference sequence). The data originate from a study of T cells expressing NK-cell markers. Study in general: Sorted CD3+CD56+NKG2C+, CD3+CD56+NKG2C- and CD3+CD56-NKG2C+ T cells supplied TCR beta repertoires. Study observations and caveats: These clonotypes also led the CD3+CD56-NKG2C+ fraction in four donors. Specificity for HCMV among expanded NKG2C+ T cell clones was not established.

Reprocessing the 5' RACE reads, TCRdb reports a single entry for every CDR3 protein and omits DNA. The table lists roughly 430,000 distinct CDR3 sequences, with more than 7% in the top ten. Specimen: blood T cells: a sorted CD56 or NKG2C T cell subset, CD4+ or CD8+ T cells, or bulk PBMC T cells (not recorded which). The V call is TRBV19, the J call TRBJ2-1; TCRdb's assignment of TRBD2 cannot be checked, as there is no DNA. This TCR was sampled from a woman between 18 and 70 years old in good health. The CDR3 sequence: CASNNWVGLSYNEQFF.